The 18 T cell receptor beta chains reported below all come from one sample, sequenced in a study of early T cells in non-severe SARS-CoV-2 infection. TCRdb analysed the 5' RACE reads with MiXCR anew, one entry per CDR3 protein. The sample includes 50,000 to 65,000 distinct CDR3 sequences, 20% seen only once; the top ten take 15% to 20%. Sequences were derived from whole blood, sampled at baseline. The receptors come from an adult who was a healthcare worker with PCR-confirmed SARS-CoV-2 infection or an uninfected control (not recorded which).

This clonotype was counted between two and nine times. V gene TRBV25-1 combines with J gene TRBJ1-4; the D gene is possibly TRBD1 (5 bases). CDR3 size: 14 residues. Trimming left V 3 bases short and J 7 bases short, with 12 bases between. Germline lookup yields CDR1 MGHDK and CDR2 SYGVNS. The CDR3, as DNA: TGTGCCAGCAGTGACCGCGGCGGGGGTGAAAAACTGTTTTTT. It specifies CASSDRGGGEKLFF.

This chain joins TRBV27 and TRBJ1-6; no clear D gene. V was trimmed by 3 bases and J by 0 bases, leaving 12 bases between them. Per germline, CDR1 MNHEY and CDR2 SMNVEV (reference sequence). This CDR3 has 17 residues. CDR3 in DNA: TGTGCCAGCAGTTTGCGTTCCCCGAGCTCCTATAATTCACCCCTCCACTTT. Translating gives CASSLRSPSSYNSPLHF.

The chain recombines TRBV6-4 with TRBJ2-3, with D possibly being TRBD2 (5 bases). The V and J ends lost 6 bases and 7 bases respectively, with 14 bases between them. Germline CDR1 MRHNA, CDR2 SNTAGT. The CDR3 contains 13 residues. The CDR3 is CASSETTRNTQYF. The CDR3 DNA reads TGTGCCAGCAGCGAGACCACTAGAAATACGCAGTATTTT.

The chain is built from TRBV10-3 and TRBJ1-3; D gene unclear. Deletions cut 4 bases from V and 4 bases from J, with 11 bases between. CDR3 length: 14 residues. Germline V gives CDR1 ENHRY, CDR2 SYGVKD. The CDR3 DNA sequence: TGTGCCATCAGTGGGCCCCCTCCGGGAAACACCATATATTTT. Amino acid sequence: CAISGPPPGNTIYF.

This chain links TRBV7-8 with TRBJ2-3; D perhaps matches TRBD2 (6 bases). The germline gives CDR1 SGHVS, CDR2 FQNEAQ. This CDR3 spans 14 amino acids. The V end was cut by 0 bases, the J end by 10 bases, with 14 bases between. CDR3 loop: CASSLAARTKSQYF. The DNA of the CDR3 is TGTGCCAGCAGCTTAGCGGCCAGGACTAAATCGCAGTATTTT.

The rearrangement uses TRBV5-1 and TRBJ2-3; D perhaps matches TRBD2 (5 bases). Germline CDR1 and CDR2: SGHRS and YFSETQ. V was shortened by 7 bases and J by 0 bases, with 18 bases between the two germline ends. The CDR3 extends over 16 amino acids. The CDR3 region is CASQRSGLSSTDTQYF. The CDR3 region has the DNA TGCGCCAGCCAAAGATCTGGACTGTCTAGCACAGATACGCAGTATTTT.

This chain connects TRBV7-9 to TRBJ2-4; weak D call: TRBD1 (7 bases). The V gene's germline CDR1 is SEHNR and CDR2 FQNEAQ (reference sequence). The V and J ends lost 1 base and 9 bases respectively, with 13 bases between them. The CDR3 extends over 14 amino acids. CDR3 bases: TGTGCCAGCAGCTTAGTGGCAGGGGGGAGCATTCAGTACTTC. This codes for CASSLVAGGSIQYF.

This sequence joins TRBV7-8 and TRBJ2-5, with 8 bases lining up with TRBD2. The germline V gene has CDR1 SGHVS and CDR2 FQNEAQ. CDR3 length equals 15 residues. The J segment lost 2 bases and the V segment lost 2 bases, leaving 4 bases of the junction unmatched. Here the CDR3 reads CASSLSGGRQETQYF. The DNA of the CDR3 is TGTGCCAGCAGCTTAAGCGGGGGCAGGCAAGAGACCCAGTACTTC.

This clonotype was seen a few times. This chain links TRBV19 with TRBJ2-6, with D possibly matching TRBD1 (6 bases). The CDR3 extends over 18 amino acids. V shed 0 bases and J shed 1 base, with 13 bases lying between them. CDR1 is LNHDA, CDR2 SQIVND, per germline (reference sequence). The CDR3, as DNA: TGTGCCAGTAGTATAGAAAACTACAGGGTGTCTGGGGCCAACGTCCTGACTTTC. It specifies CASSIENYRVSGANVLTF.

The sample holds a few counts of this clonotype. The chain joins TRBV25-1 to TRBJ1-4; D is undetermined. With 5 bases removed from V and 8 bases from J, the gap between germline ends came to 9 bases. This CDR3 is 12 amino acids long. Germline lookup yields CDR1 MGHDK and CDR2 SYGVNS. In DNA, the CDR3 is TGTGCCAGCAGTAAACGGGGAGAAAAACTGTTTTTT. Its protein is CASSKRGEKLFF.

CDR3 sequence reads: CASSRSPTGDTGELFF. DNA for the CDR3: TGTGCCAGCAGCCGATCCCCGACAGGGGACACCGGGGAGCTGTTTTTT. V and J are TRBV7-7 and TRBJ2-2, with 8 positions matching TRBD1. CDR3 size: 16 residues. The germline gives CDR1 SSHAT, CDR2 FNYEAQ (reference sequence). J lost 3 bases, V lost 5 bases, and 8 bases had no gene match.

This clonotype occurred many times. The rearrangement joins TRBV7-6 to TRBJ1-6; TRBD1 agrees at 10 bases. Germline V lookup: CDR1 SGHVS, CDR2 FNYEAQ. This CDR3 region has 16 residues. After removal of 6 bases from V and 5 bases from J, the junction contained 7 bases not matched to a gene. The CDR3 nucleotides are TGTGCCAGCAGTTCCGGGACAGGGGTGGATAATTCACCCCTCCACTTT. It specifies CASSSGTGVDNSPLHF.

This chain links TRBV3-1 with TRBJ1-1; D unresolved. This CDR3 has 16 residues. The V end lost 4 bases, the J end lost 1 base, and 16 bases lay between the germline ends. Germline V gene sequence: CDR1 LGHDT, CDR2 YNNKEL (reference sequence). CDR3 coding DNA: TGTGCCAGCAGCCCGATCCTAGGGCAACAGAACACTGAAGCTTTCTTT. This gives the protein CASSPILGQQNTEAFF.

This clonotype has a handful of counts. The V and J genes are TRBV7-2 and TRBJ2-7; no reliable D call. The CDR3 extends over 14 amino acids. V lost 5 bases and J 0 bases, leaving 11 bases between the germline ends. CDR1 and CDR2 from the germline V gene are SGHTA and FQGNSA. In DNA form, the CDR3 reads TGTGCCAGCAGCCTCCACTACAGCTCCTACGAGCAGTACTTC. It is translated as CASSLHYSSYEQYF.

The genes are TRBV14 and TRBJ2-7; D possibly matches TRBD1 or TRBD2 (5 bases each). CDR1 and CDR2 from the germline V gene are SGHDN and FVKESK. CDR3 size: 14 residues. V lost 1 base and J lost 7, with 14 bases in between. CDR3 sequence (DNA): TGTGCCAGCAGCCAAGCCCCAGGGCCGGGGGAGCAGTACTTC. Translated: CASSQAPGPGEQYF.

The chain is built from TRBV3-1 and TRBJ2-1; 7 bases align to TRBD2. The CDR3 is made up of 14 amino acids. Germline CDR1 reads LGHDT; CDR2 reads YNNKEL (reference sequence). J lost 5 bases, V lost 3 bases, and 4 bases had no gene match. The CDR3 nucleotides are TGTGCCAGCAGCCACCCGGGAGGACACAATGAGCAGTTCTTC. Translating it yields CASSHPGGHNEQFF.

The rearrangement links TRBV20-1 to TRBJ2-5; D may be TRBD1 (6 bases). Germline CDR1 and CDR2: DFQATT and SNEGSKA (reference sequence). This CDR3 is built from 17 residues. Trimming took off 4 bases at V and 0 bases at J, with 21 bases between the two ends. This CDR3 reads CSAIDRSGVGYQETQYF. The CDR3 DNA reads as TGCAGTGCTATTGATCGCTCAGGGGTGGGGTACCAAGAGACCCAGTACTTC.

The chain uses TRBV12-3 or TRBV12-4 and TRBJ2-3; D not resolved. V lost 2 bases, J lost 3 bases, and 9 bases lay in between. This CDR3 comprises 14 residues. The CDR3 reads CASSLSVYTDTQYF. The CDR3 coding sequence is TGTGCCAGCAGTTTAAGTGTTTATACAGATACGCAGTATTTT.